This T cell receptor beta chain emerged from a study of blood T cell repertoires in COVID-19. At the level of the study: COVID-19 samples collected from the United States, Italy and Spain covered acute and convalescent phases. PBMCs, B-cell-depleted T cells, or T cells provided the cDNA or gDNA that made up the material.

Data came from immunoSEQ multiplex PCR; TCRdb stores just in-frame clones and leaves some out. The table records 250,000 to 400,000 clones, roughly nine tenths of them present only once. Enrollment of patients from Seattle took place during active infection, with longitudinal follow-up. The TCR sequence derives from a woman in her 30s with COVID-19, enrolled during active disease. Sequencing was performed on peripheral blood.

CDR3 sequence: CASSQVTDGYTF. The CDR3 DNA sequence: TGTGCCAGCAGCCAAGTCACGGATGGCTACACCTTC. The rearrangement joins TRBV14 to TRBJ1-2; D is uncertain. Germline V gene sequence: CDR1 SGHDN, CDR2 FVKESK. Trimming pared 1 base from V and 6 bases from J, leaving 6 bases between. The CDR3 covers 12 residues.